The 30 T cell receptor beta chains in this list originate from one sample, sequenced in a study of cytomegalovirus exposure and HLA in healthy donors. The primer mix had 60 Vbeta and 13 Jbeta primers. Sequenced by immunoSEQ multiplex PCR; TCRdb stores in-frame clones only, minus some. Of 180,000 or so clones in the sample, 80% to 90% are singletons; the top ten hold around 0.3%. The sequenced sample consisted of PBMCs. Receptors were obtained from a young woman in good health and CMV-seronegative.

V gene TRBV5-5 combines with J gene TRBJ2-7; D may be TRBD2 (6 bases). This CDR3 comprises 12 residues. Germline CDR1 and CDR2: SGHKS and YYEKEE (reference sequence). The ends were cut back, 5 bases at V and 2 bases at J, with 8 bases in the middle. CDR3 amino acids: CASRTGAYEQYF. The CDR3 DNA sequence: TGTGCCAGCAGGACGGGAGCCTACGAGCAGTACTTC.

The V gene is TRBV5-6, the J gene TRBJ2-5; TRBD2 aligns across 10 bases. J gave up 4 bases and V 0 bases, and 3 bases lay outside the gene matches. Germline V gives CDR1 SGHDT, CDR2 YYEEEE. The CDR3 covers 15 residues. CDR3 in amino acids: CASSLALAGLETQYF. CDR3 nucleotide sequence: TGTGCCAGCAGCTTGGCACTAGCGGGATTAGAGACCCAGTACTTC.

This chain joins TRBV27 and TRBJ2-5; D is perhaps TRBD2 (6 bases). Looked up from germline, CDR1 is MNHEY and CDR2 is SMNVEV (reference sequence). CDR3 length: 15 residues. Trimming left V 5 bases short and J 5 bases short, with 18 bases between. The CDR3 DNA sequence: TGTGCCAGCAGTCCTAGGGCTAGCGCTGGGGAGACCCAGTACTTC. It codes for CASSPRASAGETQYF.

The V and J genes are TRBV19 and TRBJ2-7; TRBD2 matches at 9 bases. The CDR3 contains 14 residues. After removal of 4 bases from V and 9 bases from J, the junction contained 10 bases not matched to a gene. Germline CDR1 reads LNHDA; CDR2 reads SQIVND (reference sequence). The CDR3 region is CASSTTSGLTVQYF. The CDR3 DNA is TGTGCCAGTAGTACGACTAGCGGCCTTACGGTGCAGTACTTC.

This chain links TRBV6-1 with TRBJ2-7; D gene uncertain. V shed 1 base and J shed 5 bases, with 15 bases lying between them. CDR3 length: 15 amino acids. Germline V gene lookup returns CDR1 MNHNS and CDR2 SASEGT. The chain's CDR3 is CASSEGNPTMDEQYF. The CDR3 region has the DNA TGTGCCAGCAGTGAAGGGAACCCTACTATGGACGAGCAGTACTTC.

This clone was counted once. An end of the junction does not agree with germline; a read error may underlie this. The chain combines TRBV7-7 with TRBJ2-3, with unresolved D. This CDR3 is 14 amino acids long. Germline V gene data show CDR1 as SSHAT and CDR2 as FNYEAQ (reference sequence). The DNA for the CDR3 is TGTGCTAGCAGCTTATCCGTCGGCACAGATACGCAGTATTTT. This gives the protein CASSLSVGTDTQYF.

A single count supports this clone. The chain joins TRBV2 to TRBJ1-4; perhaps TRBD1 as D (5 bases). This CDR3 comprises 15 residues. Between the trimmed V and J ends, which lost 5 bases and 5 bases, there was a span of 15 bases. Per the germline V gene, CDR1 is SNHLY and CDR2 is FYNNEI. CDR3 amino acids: CASSTRQLVNEKLFF. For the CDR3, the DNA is TGTGCCAGCAGTACGAGACAGCTAGTAAATGAAAAACTGTTTTTT.

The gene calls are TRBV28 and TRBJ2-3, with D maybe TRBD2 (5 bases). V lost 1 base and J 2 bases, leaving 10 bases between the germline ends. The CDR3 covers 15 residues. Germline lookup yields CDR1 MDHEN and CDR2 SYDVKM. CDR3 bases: TGTGCCAGCAGTTTATCGGGATCCTTCACAGATACGCAGTATTTT. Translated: CASSLSGSFTDTQYF.

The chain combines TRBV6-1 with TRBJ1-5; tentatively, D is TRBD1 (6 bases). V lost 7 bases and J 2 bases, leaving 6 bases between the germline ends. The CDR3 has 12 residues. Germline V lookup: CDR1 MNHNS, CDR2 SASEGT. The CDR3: CASNRGNQPQHF. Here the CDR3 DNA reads TGTGCCAGCAACAGGGGCAATCAGCCCCAGCATTTT.

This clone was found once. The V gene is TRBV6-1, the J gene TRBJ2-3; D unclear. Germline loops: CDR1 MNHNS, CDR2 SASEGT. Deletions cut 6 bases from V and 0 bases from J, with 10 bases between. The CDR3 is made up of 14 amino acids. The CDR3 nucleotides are TGTGCCAGCAGCTACTTATGGAGCACAGATACGCAGTATTTT. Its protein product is CASSYLWSTDTQYF.

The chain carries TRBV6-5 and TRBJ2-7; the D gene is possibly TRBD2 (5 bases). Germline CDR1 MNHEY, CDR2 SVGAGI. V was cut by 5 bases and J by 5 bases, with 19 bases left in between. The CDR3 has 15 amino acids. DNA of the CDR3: TGTGCCAGCAGTGACTATTTGACTGCCGACGACGAGCAGTACTTC. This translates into CASSDYLTADDEQYF.

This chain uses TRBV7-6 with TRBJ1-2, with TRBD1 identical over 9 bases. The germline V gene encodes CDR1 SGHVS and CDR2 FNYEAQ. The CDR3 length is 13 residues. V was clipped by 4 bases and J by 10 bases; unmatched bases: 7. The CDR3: CASSWDRVGVYTF. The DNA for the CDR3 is TGTGCCAGCAGCTGGGACAGGGTTGGGGTCTACACCTTC.

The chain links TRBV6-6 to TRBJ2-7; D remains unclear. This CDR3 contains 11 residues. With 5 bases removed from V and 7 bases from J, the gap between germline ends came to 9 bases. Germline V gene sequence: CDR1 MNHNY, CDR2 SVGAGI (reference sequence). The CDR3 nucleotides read TGTGCCAGCAGTAGCCGCGAGGAGCAGTACTTC. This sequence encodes CASSSREEQYF.

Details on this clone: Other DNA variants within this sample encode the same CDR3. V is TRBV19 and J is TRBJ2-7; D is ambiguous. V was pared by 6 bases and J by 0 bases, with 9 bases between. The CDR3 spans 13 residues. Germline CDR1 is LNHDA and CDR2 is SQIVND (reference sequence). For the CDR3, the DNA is TGTGCCAGTAGCCGACGGAGCTCCTACGAGCAGTACTTC. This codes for CASSRRSSYEQYF.

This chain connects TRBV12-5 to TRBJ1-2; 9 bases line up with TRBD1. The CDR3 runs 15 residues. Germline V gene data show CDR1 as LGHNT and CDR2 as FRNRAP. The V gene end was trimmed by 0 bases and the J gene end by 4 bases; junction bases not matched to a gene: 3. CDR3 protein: CASGLVQGASYGYTF. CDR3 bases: TGTGCTAGTGGTTTGGTACAGGGGGCATCCTATGGCTACACCTTC.

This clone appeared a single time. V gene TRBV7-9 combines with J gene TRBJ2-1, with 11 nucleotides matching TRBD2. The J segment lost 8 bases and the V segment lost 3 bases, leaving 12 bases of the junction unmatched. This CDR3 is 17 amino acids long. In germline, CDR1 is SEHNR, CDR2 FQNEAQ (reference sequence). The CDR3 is CASSLGLAGGLLDEQFF. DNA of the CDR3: TGTGCCAGCAGCTTGGGCCTAGCGGGAGGCCTTCTCGATGAGCAGTTCTTC. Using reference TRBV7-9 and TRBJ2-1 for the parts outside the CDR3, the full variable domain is DTGVSQNPRHKITKRGQNVTFRCDPISEHNRLYWYRQTLGQGPEFLTYFQNEAQLEKSRLLSDRFSAERPKGSFSTLEIQRTEQGDSAMYLCASSLGLAGGLLDEQFFGPGTRLTVL.

The CDR3 spells CASSPTRLIKSYEQYF. In nucleotides, the CDR3 is TGTGCCAGCAGTCCAACTCGGTTGATCAAGTCCTACGAGCAGTACTTC. The chain links TRBV27 to TRBJ2-7, with D unclear. V lost 5 bases, J lost 1 base, and 18 bases lay in between. CDR3 length: 16 residues. In germline, CDR1 is MNHEY, CDR2 SMNVEV (reference sequence).

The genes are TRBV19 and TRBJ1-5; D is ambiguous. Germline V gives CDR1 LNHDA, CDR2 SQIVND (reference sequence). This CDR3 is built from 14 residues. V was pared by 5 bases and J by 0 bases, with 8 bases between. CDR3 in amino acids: CASSPQISNQPQHF. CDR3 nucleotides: TGTGCCAGTAGTCCACAGATTAGCAATCAGCCCCAGCATTTT. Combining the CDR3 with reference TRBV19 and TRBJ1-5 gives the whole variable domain DGGITQSPKYLFRKEGQNVTLSCEQNLNHDAMYWYRQDPGQGLRLIYYSQIVNDFQKGDIAEGYSVSREKKESFPLTVTSAQKNPTAFYLCASSPQISNQPQHFGDGTRLSIL.

The CDR3 loop reads CASRLGYEQYF. In DNA, the CDR3 is TGTGCCAGCAGGCTCGGGTACGAGCAGTACTTC. The chain joins TRBV7-2 to TRBJ2-7; D ambiguous. This CDR3 region has 11 residues. V lost 6 bases, J lost 4 bases, and 7 bases lay in between. Germline values: CDR1 SGHTA, CDR2 FQGNSA.

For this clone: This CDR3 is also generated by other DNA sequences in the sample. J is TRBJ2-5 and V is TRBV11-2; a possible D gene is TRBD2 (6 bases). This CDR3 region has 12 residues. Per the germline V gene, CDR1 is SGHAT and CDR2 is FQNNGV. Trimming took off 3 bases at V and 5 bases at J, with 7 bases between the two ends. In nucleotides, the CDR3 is TGTGCCAGCAGCTTCGGAGGGGAGACCCAGTACTTC. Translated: CASSFGGETQYF.

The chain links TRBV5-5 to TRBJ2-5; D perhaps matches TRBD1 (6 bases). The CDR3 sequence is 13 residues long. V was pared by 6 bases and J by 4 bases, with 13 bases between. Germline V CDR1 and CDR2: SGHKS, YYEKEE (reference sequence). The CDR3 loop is CASTTTGLETQYF. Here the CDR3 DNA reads TGTGCCAGCACCACGACAGGATTAGAGACCCAGTACTTC.

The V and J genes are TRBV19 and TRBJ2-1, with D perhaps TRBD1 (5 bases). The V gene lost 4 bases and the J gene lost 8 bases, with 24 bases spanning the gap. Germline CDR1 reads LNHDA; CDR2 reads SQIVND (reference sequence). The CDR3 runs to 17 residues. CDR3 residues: CASSRLVGAGFVYEQFF. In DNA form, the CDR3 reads TGTGCCAGTAGTAGGTTGGTGGGCGCAGGGTTTGTTTATGAGCAGTTCTTC.

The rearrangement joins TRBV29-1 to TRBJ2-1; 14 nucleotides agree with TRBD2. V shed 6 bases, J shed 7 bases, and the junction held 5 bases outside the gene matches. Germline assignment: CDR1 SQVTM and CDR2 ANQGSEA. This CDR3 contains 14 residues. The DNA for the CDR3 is TGCAGCGTAACGACTAGCGGGGGGGGTAATGAGCAGTTCTTC. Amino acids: CSVTTSGGGNEQFF.

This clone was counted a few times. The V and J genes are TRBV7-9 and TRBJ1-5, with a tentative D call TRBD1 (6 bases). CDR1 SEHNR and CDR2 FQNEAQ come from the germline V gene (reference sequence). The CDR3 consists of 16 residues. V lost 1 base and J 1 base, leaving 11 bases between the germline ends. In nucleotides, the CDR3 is TGTGCCAGCAGCTTAGGGTCAGGGGCGAGCAATCAGCCCCAGCATTTT. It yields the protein CASSLGSGASNQPQHF. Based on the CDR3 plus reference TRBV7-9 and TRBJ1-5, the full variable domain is DTGVSQNPRHKITKRGQNVTFRCDPISEHNRLYWYRQTLGQGPEFLTYFQNEAQLEKSRLLSDRFSAERPKGSFSTLEIQRTEQGDSAMYLCASSLGSGASNQPQHFGDGTRLSIL.

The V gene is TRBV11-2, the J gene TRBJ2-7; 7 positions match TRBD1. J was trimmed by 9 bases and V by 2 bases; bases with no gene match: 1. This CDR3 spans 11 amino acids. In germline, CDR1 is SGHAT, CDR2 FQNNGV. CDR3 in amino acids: CASSLNRGQYF. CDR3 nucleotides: TGTGCCAGCAGCTTAAACAGGGGGCAGTACTTC. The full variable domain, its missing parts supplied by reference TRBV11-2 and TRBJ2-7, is EAGVAQSPRYKIIEKRQSVAFWCNPISGHATLYWYQQILGQGPKLLIQFQNNGVVDDSQLPKDRFSAERLKGVDSTLKIQPAKLEDSAVYLCASSLNRGQYFGPGTRLTVT.

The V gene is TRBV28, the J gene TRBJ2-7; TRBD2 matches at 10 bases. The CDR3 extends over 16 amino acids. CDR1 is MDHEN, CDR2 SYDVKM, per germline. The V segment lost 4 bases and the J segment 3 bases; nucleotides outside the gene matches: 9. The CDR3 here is CASSSSGSSRYYEQYF. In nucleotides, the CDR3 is TGTGCCAGCAGTTCTAGCGGGAGTAGTCGATACTACGAGCAGTACTTC.

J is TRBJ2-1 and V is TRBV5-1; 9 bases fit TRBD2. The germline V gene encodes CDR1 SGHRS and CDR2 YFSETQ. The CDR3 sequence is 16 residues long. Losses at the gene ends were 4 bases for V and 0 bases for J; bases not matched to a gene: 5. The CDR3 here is CASSMNSGSSYNEQFF. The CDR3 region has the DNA TGCGCCAGCAGCATGAATAGCGGGAGCTCCTACAATGAGCAGTTCTTC.

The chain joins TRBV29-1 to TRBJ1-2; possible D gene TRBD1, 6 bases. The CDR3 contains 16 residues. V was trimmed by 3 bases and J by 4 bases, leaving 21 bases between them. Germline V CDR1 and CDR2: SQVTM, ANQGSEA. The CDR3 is CSVEAGDVGPLYGYTF. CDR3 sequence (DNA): TGCAGCGTTGAGGCAGGGGATGTAGGACCCCTCTATGGCTACACCTTC.

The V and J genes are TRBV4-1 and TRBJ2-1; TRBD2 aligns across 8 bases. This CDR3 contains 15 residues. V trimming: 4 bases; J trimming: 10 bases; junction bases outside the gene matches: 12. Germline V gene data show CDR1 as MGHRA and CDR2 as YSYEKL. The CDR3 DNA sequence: TGCGCCAGCAGCCGGAGGGCCCCCACTAGCGGCGAGCAGTTCTTC. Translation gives CASSRRAPTSGEQFF.

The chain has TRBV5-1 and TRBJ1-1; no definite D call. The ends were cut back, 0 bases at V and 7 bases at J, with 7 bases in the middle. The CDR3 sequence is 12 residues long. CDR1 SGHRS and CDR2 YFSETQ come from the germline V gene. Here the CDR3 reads CASSLGSDEAFF. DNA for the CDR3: TGCGCCAGCAGCTTGGGGTCAGATGAAGCTTTCTTT. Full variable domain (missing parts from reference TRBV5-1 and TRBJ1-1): KAGVTQTPRYLIKTRGQQVTLSCSPISGHRSVSWYQQTPGQGLQFLFEYFSETQRNKGNFPGRFSGRQFSNSRSEMNVSTLELGDSALYLCASSLGSDEAFFGQGTRLTVV.